This TCR beta chain was observed in a study of blood T cell repertoires in COVID-19. Study at large: Donors in the United States, Italy and Spain gave samples during acute or convalescent COVID-19. Sources were T cells, B-cell-depleted T cells, or PBMCs; the material itself was cDNA or gDNA.

Germline V gene lookup returns CDR1 SGDLS and CDR2 YYNGEE. This CDR3 contains 15 residues. J was trimmed by 6 bases and V by 3 bases; bases with no gene match: 10. Under the authors' procedure: By means of reference gene primer amplification, nucleated cell counts were estimated. Assay used: immunoSEQ multiplex PCR; TCRdb lists only in-frame clones, some missing. V and J calls and clone size are those listed in that table; D and trimming were worked out from the DNA. The sample lists approximately 350,000 clones, around 91% occurring once. The sample was peripheral blood. The chain combines TRBV9 with TRBJ1-2; 8 bases align to TRBD1. This TCR was recovered from a woman aged 18-30 years who had recovered from COVID-19. CDR3 amino acids: CASSATGAPHHGYTF. As DNA, the CDR3 is TGTGCCAGCAGCGCGACAGGGGCGCCCCACCATGGCTACACCTTC.